These T cell receptor beta chains were read from a single sample in a study of blood T cells in healthy people across ages. One entry per CDR3 protein results from TCRdb running MiXCR on the 5' RACE reads. The sample contains about 1 million distinct CDR3 sequences, almost 25% of which appear only once. Separately, the same data were catalogued under a study of T cells of mothers and their children.

The sample taken for sequencing was blood. Every receptor here comes from a girl under 10 years old in good health. Each CDR3 is given without its conserved first and last residue. Fields, in order: V gene, clone size, J gene, CDR3 protein. Clone sizes are given selectively: once, few, many, or a class where the clone is expanded.

TRBV20-1	NA	TRBJ1-4	SARVVRGGHPTNEKLF
TRBV4-3	NA	TRBJ2-5	ASSLGAGDQETQY
TRBV7-9	NA	NA	ASSSGSVRHEQY
TRBV6-1	NA	TRBJ2-4	ASSDGTGGYIQY
TRBV4-1	many	NA	ASSQDGDEQY
TRBV29-1	few	TRBJ2-5	SALTDQETQY
TRBV2	NA	TRBJ1-1	ASSPRLN
TRBV3-1	few	TRBJ2-7	ASSQDRLAGSSYEQY
TRBV29-1	NA	TRBJ2-1	SVETSSRVNEQF
TRBV29-1	few	TRBJ2-5	SLPGTGVETQY
TRBV7-9	NA	TRBJ2-1	ASSQGADEQF
TRBV12-3/TRBV12-4	NA	NA	ASSLLGKHNEQF
TRBV7-6	few	NA	ASSAGDGYEQY
TRBV2	NA	TRBJ2-5	ASSGGLAGILETQY
TRBV7-3	NA	TRBJ2-7	ASSLAGTSGNGDYEQY
TRBV3-1	NA	TRBJ2-1	ASSSLSSGREDEQF
TRBV2	few	TRBJ2-4	ASSEERLAKNIQY
TRBV9	NA	TRBJ1-3	ASSDPGQNENTIY
TRBV7-3	NA	TRBJ2-4	ASSLAAGNIQY
TRBV29-1	few	TRBJ1-1	SAWTGGIGTEAF
TRBV10-3	NA	NA	ARSEDRSYEQY
TRBV11-2	few	TRBJ2-2	ASSFRTALNTGELF
TRBV11-3	few	TRBJ2-1	ASSLDAELAGHEQF
TRBV7-9	NA	TRBJ2-7	ASSRLGTEFSYEQY
TRBV20-1	NA	TRBJ1-4	SAHRVSNEKLF
TRBV5-1	NA	TRBJ1-2	ASSLGTGGINEDGYT
TRBV12-3/TRBV12-4	few	TRBJ2-2	ASSPPWGGELF
TRBV20-1	few	TRBJ2-1	SASRYSGEGPYNEQF
TRBV11-1	NA	TRBJ2-1	ASSPPLRVAGAKGSYNEQF
TRBV7-9	few	TRBJ1-1	ASSSGGEAGSTEAF
TRBV12-5	NA	TRBJ2-1	ASGLGTTYNEQF
TRBV10-3	once	TRBJ1-4	AISKTGGEDEKLF
TRBV7-8	NA	TRBJ1-4	ASSLITNQLF
TRBV6-5	few	TRBJ2-5	ASSSNRGGMETQY
TRBV3-1	few	TRBJ1-2	ASSQAGVSNYGYT
TRBV7-2	few	TRBJ2-2	ASSLGLAAGELF
TRBV2	NA	TRBJ1-3	ASSILGNTIY
TRBV29-1	NA	TRBJ2-4	SVILWAKNIQY
TRBV6-6	few	TRBJ2-3	ASTPYVWGLADTQY
TRBV5-1	NA	TRBJ2-7	ASSKDISYEQY
TRBV7-9	NA	TRBJ1-1	AATGSTEAF
TRBV20-1	NA	TRBJ2-3	SAPGEGQGGTDTQY
TRBV7-2	NA	TRBJ2-2	ASSPAPRGTGELF
TRBV10-3	NA	TRBJ2-1	ATSSGSSYNEQF
TRBV7-9	few	TRBJ2-3	ATLKSGSIDTQY
TRBV29-1	NA	TRBJ2-7	SVVDPRTNRSYEQY
TRBV12-3/TRBV12-4	NA	TRBJ2-7	ASSQTGTSPH
TRBV7-4	NA	TRBJ1-2	ASSSRTGGFREGHT
TRBV12-3/TRBV12-4	NA	TRBJ1-4	ASRPDSWYDEKLF
TRBV14	few	TRBJ1-4	ASSHGDSLNEKLF
TRBV20-1	NA	TRBJ1-4	SASPQGRKLF
TRBV15	few	TRBJ2-7	ATSREGGRQLGQETIGQY
TRBV20-1	few	TRBJ2-3	SASDGSTDTQY
TRBV10-3	few	TRBJ2-7	AISEPEGNRPYEQY
TRBV7-3	few	TRBJ2-5	ASSLRAGDGETQY